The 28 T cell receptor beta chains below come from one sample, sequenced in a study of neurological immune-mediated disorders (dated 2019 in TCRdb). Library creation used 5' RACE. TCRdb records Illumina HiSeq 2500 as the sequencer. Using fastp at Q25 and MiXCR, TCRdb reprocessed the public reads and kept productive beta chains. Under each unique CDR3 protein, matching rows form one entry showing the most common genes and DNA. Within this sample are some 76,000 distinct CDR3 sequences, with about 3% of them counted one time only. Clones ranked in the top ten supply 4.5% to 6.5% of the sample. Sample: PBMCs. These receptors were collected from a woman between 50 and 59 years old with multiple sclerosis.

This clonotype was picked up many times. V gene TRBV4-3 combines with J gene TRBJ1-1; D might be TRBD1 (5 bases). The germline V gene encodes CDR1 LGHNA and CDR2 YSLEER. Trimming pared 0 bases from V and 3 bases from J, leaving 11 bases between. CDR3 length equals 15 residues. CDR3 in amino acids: CASSQDPPGHTEAFF. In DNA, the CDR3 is TGCGCCAGCAGCCAAGATCCTCCAGGGCACACTGAAGCTTTCTTT.

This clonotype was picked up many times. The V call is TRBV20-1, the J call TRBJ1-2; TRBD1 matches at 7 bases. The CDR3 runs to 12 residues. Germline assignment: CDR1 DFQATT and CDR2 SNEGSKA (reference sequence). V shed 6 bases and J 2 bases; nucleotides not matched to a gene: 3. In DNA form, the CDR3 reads TGCAGTGCGACGGGACAGAACTATGGCTACACCTTC. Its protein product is CSATGQNYGYTF.

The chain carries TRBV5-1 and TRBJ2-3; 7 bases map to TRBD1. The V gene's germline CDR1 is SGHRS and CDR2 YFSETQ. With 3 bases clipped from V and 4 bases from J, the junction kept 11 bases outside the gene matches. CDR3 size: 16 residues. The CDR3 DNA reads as TGCGCCAGCAGCTCTTACCGACAGGGTTTTCCAGATACGCAGTATTTT. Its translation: CASSSYRQGFPDTQYF.

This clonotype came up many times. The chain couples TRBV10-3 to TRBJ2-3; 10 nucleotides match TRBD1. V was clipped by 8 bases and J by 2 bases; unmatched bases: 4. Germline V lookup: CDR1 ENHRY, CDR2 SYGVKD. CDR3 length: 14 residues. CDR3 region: CAIGTGAHTDTQYF. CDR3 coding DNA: TGTGCCATCGGGACAGGGGCCCACACAGATACGCAGTATTTT.

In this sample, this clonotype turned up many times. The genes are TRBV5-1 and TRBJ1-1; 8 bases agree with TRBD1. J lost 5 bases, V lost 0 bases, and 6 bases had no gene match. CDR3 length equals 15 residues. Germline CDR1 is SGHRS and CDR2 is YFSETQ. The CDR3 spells CASSLVQGDGTEAFF. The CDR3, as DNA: TGCGCCAGCAGCTTGGTACAGGGGGATGGTACTGAAGCTTTCTTT.

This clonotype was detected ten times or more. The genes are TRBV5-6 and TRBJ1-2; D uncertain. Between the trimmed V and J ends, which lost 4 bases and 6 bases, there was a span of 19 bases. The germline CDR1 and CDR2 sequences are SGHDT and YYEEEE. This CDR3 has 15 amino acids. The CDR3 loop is CASSPPAGGRNGYTF. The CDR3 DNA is TGTGCCAGCAGCCCCCCCGCGGGAGGCCGAAATGGCTACACCTTC.

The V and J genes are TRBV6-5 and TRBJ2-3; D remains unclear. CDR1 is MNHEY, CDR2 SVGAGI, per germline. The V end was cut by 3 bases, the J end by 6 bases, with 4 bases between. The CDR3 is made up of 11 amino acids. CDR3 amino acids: CASSYLDTQYF. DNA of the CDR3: TGTGCCAGCAGTTATCTTGATACGCAGTATTTT.

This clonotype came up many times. CDR3 bases: TGCGCCAGCAGCCAAGATTATTCTTACGGCTACACCTTC. Translation: CASSQDYSYGYTF. V usage is TRBV4-1 and J usage is TRBJ1-2; D unclear. The V end lost 0 bases, the J end lost 8 bases, and 10 bases lay between the germline ends. The CDR3 loop spans 13 amino acids. Germline V gene sequence: CDR1 MGHRA, CDR2 YSYEKL.

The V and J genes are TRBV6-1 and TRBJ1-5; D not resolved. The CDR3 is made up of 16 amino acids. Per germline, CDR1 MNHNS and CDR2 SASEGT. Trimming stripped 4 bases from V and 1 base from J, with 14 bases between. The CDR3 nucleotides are TGTGCCAGCAGTGGGAGACGATTACTAAGCAATCAGCCCCAGCATTTT. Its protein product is CASSGRRLLSNQPQHF.

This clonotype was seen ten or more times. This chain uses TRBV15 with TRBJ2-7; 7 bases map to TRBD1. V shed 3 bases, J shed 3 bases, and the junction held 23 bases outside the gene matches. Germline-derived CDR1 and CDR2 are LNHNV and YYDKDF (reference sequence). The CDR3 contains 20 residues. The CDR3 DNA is TGTGCCACCAGCAGCTTACAAGGGGGCGGCAAGAGCACGGCTTTCTACGAGCAGTACTTC. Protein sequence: CATSSLQGGGKSTAFYEQYF.

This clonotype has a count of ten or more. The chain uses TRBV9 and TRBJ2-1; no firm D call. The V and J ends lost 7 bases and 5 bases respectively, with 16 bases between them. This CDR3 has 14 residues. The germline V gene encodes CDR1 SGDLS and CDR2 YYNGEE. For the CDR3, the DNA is TGTGCCAGCGCCCCCTCCCCTGGAGACAATGAGCAGTTCTTC. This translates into CASAPSPGDNEQFF.

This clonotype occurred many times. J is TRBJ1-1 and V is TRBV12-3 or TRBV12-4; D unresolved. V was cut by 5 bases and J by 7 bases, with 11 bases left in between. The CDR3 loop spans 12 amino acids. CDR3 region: CASSPPRVEAFF. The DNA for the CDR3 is TGTGCCAGCAGTCCCCCCCGAGTTGAAGCTTTCTTT.

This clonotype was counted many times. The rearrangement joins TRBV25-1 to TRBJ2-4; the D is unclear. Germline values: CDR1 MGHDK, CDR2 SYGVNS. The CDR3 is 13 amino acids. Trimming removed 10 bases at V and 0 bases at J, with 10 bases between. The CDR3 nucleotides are TGTGCCAATCACCTGAGAGCCAAAAACATTCAGTACTTC. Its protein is CANHLRAKNIQYF.

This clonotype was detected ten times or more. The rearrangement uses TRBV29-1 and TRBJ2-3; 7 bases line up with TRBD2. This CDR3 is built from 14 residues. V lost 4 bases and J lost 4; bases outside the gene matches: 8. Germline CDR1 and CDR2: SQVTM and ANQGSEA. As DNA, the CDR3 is TGCAGCGTTGCTCGTTTAGCGGGCGCAGATACGCAGTATTTT. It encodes CSVARLAGADTQYF.

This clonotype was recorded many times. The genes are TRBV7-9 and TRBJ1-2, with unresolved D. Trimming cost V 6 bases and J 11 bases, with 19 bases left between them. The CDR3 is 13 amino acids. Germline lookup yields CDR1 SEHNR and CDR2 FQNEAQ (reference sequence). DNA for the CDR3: TGTGCCAGCAGTCTCGATCAGGACCTTGGGTACACCTTC. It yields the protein CASSLDQDLGYTF.

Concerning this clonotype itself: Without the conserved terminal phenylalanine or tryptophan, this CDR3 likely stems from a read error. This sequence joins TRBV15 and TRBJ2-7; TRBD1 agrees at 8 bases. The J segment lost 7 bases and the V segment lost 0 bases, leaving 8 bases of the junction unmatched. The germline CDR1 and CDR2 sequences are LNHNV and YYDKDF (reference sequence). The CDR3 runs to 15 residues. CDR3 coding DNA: TGTGCCACCAGCAGAGATTTTCAGGGGGCTGGGGAGCAGTACCGC. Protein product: CATSRDFQGAGEQYR.

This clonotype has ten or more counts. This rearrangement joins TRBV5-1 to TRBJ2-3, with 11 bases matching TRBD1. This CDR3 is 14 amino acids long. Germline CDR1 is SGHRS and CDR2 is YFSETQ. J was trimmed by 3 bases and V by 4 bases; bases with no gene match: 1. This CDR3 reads CASSRDRGTDTQYF. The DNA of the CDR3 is TGCGCCAGCAGCCGGGACAGGGGGACAGATACGCAGTATTTT.

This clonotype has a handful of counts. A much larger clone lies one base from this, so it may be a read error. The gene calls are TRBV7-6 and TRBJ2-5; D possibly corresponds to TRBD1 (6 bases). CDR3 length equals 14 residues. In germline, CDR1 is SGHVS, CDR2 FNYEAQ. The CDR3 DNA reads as TGTGCCAGCAGCCAGACAGGTGGTCAAGATACCCAGTACTTC. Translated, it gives CASSQTGGQDTQYF.

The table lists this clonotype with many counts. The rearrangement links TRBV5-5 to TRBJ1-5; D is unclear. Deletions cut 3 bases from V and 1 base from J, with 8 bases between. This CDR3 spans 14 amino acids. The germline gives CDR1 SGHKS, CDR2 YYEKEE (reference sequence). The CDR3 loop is CASSWGASNQPQHF. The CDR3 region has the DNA TGTGCCAGCAGCTGGGGAGCAAGCAATCAGCCCCAGCATTTT.

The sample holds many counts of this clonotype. CDR3: CASSLARGTSGSQFF. CDR3 DNA sequence: TGTGCCAGCAGCTTAGCGAGGGGGACTAGCGGGAGCCAGTTCTTC. V gene TRBV7-2 combines with J gene TRBJ2-1; 14 positions match TRBD2. The V and J ends lost 0 bases and 13 bases, in that order; junction bases with no gene match: 5. This CDR3 comprises 15 residues. Germline values: CDR1 SGHTA, CDR2 FQGNSA.

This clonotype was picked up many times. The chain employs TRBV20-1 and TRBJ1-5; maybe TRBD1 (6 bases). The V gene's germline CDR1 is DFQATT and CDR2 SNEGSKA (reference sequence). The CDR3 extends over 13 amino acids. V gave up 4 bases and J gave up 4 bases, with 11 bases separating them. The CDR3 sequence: CSAKDSDNQPQHF. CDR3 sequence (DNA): TGCAGTGCTAAGGACAGTGATAATCAGCCCCAGCATTTT.

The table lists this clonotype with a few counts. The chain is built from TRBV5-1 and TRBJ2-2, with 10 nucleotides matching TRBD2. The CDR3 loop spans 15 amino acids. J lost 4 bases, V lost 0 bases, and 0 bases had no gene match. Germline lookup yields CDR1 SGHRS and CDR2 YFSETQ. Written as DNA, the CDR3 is TGCGCCAGCAGCTTGGCTAGCGGGGGCACCGGGGAGCTGTTTTTT. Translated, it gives CASSLASGGTGELFF.

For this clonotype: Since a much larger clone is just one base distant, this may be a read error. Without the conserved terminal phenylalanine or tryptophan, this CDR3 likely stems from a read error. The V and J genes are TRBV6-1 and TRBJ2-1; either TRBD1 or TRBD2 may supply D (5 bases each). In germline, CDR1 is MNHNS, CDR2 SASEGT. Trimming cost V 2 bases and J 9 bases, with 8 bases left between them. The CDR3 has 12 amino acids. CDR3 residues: CASSEPGTEQFI. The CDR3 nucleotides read TGTGCCAGCAGTGAACCCGGGACTGAGCAGTTCATC.

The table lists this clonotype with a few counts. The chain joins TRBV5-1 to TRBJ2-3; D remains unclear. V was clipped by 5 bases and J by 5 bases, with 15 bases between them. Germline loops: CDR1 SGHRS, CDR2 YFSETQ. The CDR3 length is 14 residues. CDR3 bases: TGCGCCAGCAGAACTGGAGAGCGTGGAGATACGCAGTATTTT. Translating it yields CASRTGERGDTQYF.

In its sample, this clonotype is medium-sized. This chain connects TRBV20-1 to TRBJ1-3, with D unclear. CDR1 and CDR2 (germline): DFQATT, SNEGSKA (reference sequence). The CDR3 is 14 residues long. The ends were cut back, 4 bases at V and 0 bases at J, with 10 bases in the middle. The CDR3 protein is CSATDVSSGNTIYF. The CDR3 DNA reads TGCAGTGCTACGGACGTGAGCTCTGGAAACACCATATATTTT.

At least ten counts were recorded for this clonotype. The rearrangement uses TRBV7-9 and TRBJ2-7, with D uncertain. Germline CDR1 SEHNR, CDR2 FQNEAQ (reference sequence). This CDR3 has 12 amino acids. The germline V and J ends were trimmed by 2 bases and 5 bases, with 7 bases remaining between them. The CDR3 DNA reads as TGTGCCAGCAGCTTAATATCCGACGAGCAGTACTTC. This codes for CASSLISDEQYF.

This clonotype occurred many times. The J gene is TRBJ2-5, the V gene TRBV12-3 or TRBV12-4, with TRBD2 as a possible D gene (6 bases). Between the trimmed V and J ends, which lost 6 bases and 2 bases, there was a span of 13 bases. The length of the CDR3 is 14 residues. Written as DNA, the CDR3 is TGTGCCAGCAGCGGCGGAGGGCTACAAGAGACCCAGTACTTC. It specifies CASSGGGLQETQYF.

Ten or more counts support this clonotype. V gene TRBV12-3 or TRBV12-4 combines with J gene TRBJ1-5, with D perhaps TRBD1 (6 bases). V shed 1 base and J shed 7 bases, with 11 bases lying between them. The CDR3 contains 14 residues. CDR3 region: CASSLGGGSQPQHF. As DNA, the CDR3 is TGTGCCAGCAGTTTAGGTGGGGGCAGCCAGCCCCAGCATTTT.